Given below is one T cell receptor (beta chain) in context. A read error may account for a junction end that differs from germline. Data came from immunoSEQ multiplex PCR; TCRdb stores just in-frame clones and leaves some out. The sample lists around 58,000 clones; 70% to 90% were seen once. The sample comes from a study of T cell responses to AZD1222 COVID-19 vaccine. This CDR3 contains 11 residues. Germline V gives CDR1 SGHTS, CDR2 YDEGEE. The J gene is TRBJ2-1, the V gene TRBV5-8; D is unclear. Sequencing used peripheral blood, obtained 28 days after the second AZD1222 dose. The receptor was isolated from an adult who received the AZD1222 COVID-19 vaccine. CDR3 coding DNA: TGTGCCAGCAGCCCGTACCGCACCAGGCTCTTC. This gives the protein CASSPYRTRLF.